The clone carrying this T cell receptor (beta chain) appeared a few times. Its antigen is not known. The data originate from a study of blood T cells in healthy people across ages. For the second PCR, which ran for 7 to 11 cycles, a sample-barcoded 5' primer and a J-beta primer mix were used. Sequencing recovered at least 3 million CDR3-containing paired-end reads from each sample. From the 5' RACE reads, TCRdb called clonotypes with MiXCR, one entry per CDR3 protein. Of 1 million or so distinct CDR3 sequences in the sample, around 43% are singletons; the top ten hold under 20%. General study results and limits: The study found more naive CD4+ cells and higher diversity in long-lived than aged donors. In older individuals, TCR beta diversity per million T cells was lower, falling roughly linearly with age.

Total RNA amounts of at least 6 micrograms were extracted per sample. This sequence was found in a woman aged 55-69 years in good health. The sample was blood.

CDR3 sequence reads: CASSFTGLDKNIQYF. DNA for the CDR3: TGTGCCAGCAGTTTTACAGGGTTGGACAAAAACATTCAGTACTTC. The chain is built from TRBV27 and TRBJ2-4; D possibly corresponds to TRBD1 (6 bases). V lost 3 bases to trimming and J lost 3 bases, with 12 bases between them. The germline gives CDR1 MNHEY, CDR2 SMNVEV (reference sequence). This CDR3 is 15 amino acids long.